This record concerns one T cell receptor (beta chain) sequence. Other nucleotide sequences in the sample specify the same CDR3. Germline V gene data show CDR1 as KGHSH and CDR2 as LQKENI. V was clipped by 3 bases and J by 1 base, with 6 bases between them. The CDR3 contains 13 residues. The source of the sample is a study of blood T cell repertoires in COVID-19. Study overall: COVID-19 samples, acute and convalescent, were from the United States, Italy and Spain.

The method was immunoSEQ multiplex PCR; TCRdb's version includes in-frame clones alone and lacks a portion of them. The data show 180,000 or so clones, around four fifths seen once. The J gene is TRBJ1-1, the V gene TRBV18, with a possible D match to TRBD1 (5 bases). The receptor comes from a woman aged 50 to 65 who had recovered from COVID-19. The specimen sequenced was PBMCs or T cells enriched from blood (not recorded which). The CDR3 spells CASSPTGNTEAFF. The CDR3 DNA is TGTGCCAGCTCACCCACAGGGAACACTGAAGCTTTCTTT.